One and the same sample provided the 13 T cell receptor beta chains below, sequenced in a study of T cells in localized non-small cell lung cancer. Profiled with immunoSEQ multiplex PCR; TCRdb holds only in-frame clones, not every one. The data show 28,000 or so clones, 87% seen once. The sample here was peripheral blood, taken before any cancer treatment. The receptors were sampled from a male donor aged 60 or over with stage I lung adenocarcinoma.

CDR3 nucleotides: TGTGCCAGCAGCGTAGCTTATGGCGGGGAGACCCAGTACTTC. Translation: CASSVAYGGETQYF. The rearrangement links TRBV9 to TRBJ2-5; D possibly corresponds to TRBD2 (5 bases). CDR3 length: 14 residues. V was pared by 0 bases and J by 5 bases, with 11 bases between. Germline lookup yields CDR1 SGDLS and CDR2 YYNGEE.

The chain employs TRBV5-5 and TRBJ1-2; D remains unclear. V lost 1 base, J lost 2 bases, and 6 bases lay in between. The CDR3 sequence is 13 residues long. Germline CDR1 is SGHKS and CDR2 is YYEKEE (reference sequence). CDR3 DNA: TGTGCCAGCAGCTTGAACGACAACTATGGCTACACCTTC. Its protein product is CASSLNDNYGYTF.

The V gene is TRBV7-2, the J gene TRBJ1-1, with 8 bases identical to TRBD1. Germline V lookup: CDR1 SGHTA, CDR2 FQGNSA. The CDR3 loop spans 14 amino acids. The V gene end was trimmed by 2 bases and the J gene end by 5 bases; junction bases not matched to a gene: 4. CDR3 in DNA: TGTGCCAGCAGCTTACCAGGGGGCAAGACTGAAGCTTTCTTT. This codes for CASSLPGGKTEAFF. The whole variable domain, remainder taken from reference TRBV7-2 and TRBJ1-1, is GAGVSQSPSNKVTEKGKDVELRCDPISGHTALYWYRQSLGQGLEFLIYFQGNSAPDKSGLPSDRFSAERTGGSVSTLTIQRTQQEDSAVYLCASSLPGGKTEAFFGQGTRLTVV.

The J gene is TRBJ2-3, the V gene TRBV11-3, with 15 bases identical to TRBD2. Germline values: CDR1 SGHNT, CDR2 YENEEA. V gave up 3 bases and J gave up 10 bases; unmatched junction bases: 2. This CDR3 has 14 residues. The CDR3, as DNA: TGTGCCAGCAGCTTGGGACTAGCGGGGGGCCCGCAGTATTTT. Protein: CASSLGLAGGPQYF.

V and J are TRBV28 and TRBJ1-5, with D possibly TRBD1 on 6 matching bases. Germline V CDR1 and CDR2: MDHEN, SYDVKM. Between the trimmed V and J ends, which lost 3 bases and 0 bases, there was a span of 12 bases. The CDR3 spans 16 residues. DNA for the CDR3: TGTGCCAGCAGTTTGGGCAGGGGAGATAGCAATCAGCCCCAGCATTTT. Amino acids: CASSLGRGDSNQPQHF.

The genes are TRBV19 and TRBJ2-5; the match to TRBD2 covers 14 bases. The V gene's germline CDR1 is LNHDA and CDR2 SQIVND (reference sequence). The junction had 13 bases not matched to a gene; V was cut back by 9 bases and J by 4 bases. The CDR3 totals 17 residues. The CDR3 loop is CASLHPRLAGGGETQYF. Here the CDR3 DNA reads TGTGCCAGCCTCCACCCCCGACTAGCGGGGGGGGGAGAGACCCAGTACTTC.

This chain links TRBV2 with TRBJ1-6; the D gene is possibly TRBD1 (5 bases). Trimming removed 4 bases at V and 0 bases at J, with 7 bases between. This CDR3 spans 15 amino acids. Looked up from germline, CDR1 is SNHLY and CDR2 is FYNNEI. Here the CDR3 DNA reads TGTGCCAGCAGTGTCCAGGGCTCCTATAATTCACCCCTCCACTTT. This translates into CASSVQGSYNSPLHF.

J is TRBJ2-5 and V is TRBV18; the match to TRBD1 covers 8 bases. V lost 6 bases to trimming and J lost 1 base; unmatched junction nucleotides: 13. The CDR3 runs 17 residues. Germline assignment: CDR1 KGHSH and CDR2 LQKENI. The CDR3 nucleotides read TGTGCCAGCTCCACCTCCTACGGACAGGGCATCCAAGAGACCCAGTACTTC. Translation: CASSTSYGQGIQETQYF.

The chain recombines TRBV30 with TRBJ2-3, with 7 bases identical to TRBD2. The germline V gene has CDR1 GTSNPN and CDR2 SVGIG (reference sequence). This CDR3 comprises 15 residues. Losses at the gene ends were 4 bases for V and 5 bases for J; bases not matched to a gene: 12. DNA of the CDR3: TGTGCCTGGAAGAGGTCCGTGGTAGCGGGAGATACGCAGTATTTT. This encodes CAWKRSVVAGDTQYF. Looking up the rest from reference TRBV30 and TRBJ2-3 gives the full variable domain: SQTIHQWPATLVQPVGSPLSLECTVEGTSNPNLYWYRQAAGRGLQLLFYSVGIGQISSEVPQNLSASRPQDRQFILSSKKLLLSDSGFYLCAWKRSVVAGDTQYFGPGTRLTVL.

J is TRBJ1-1 and V is TRBV6-6, with D hard to call. This CDR3 comprises 15 residues. V lost 5 bases, J lost 3 bases, and 16 bases lay in between. Germline CDR1 MNHNY, CDR2 SVGAGI (reference sequence). CDR3 region: CASSRVTTGYTEAFF. The DNA of the CDR3 is TGTGCCAGCAGTCGAGTTACCACTGGTTACACTGAAGCTTTCTTT.

J is TRBJ1-4 and V is TRBV4-2; weak D call: TRBD1 (6 bases). The V and J ends lost 1 base and 7 bases respectively, with 13 bases between them. The CDR3 has 15 amino acids. The germline V gene encodes CDR1 LGHNA and CDR2 YNFKEQ. The CDR3 protein is CASSQVGTLGEKLFF. The CDR3 coding sequence is TGTGCCAGCAGCCAAGTCGGGACACTGGGTGAAAAACTGTTTTTT.

The chain is built from TRBV5-6 and TRBJ1-1; no definite D call. CDR3 length: 16 residues. Germline CDR1 reads SGHDT; CDR2 reads YYEEEE. Trimming cost V 2 bases and J 1 base, with 15 bases left between them. CDR3 coding DNA: TGTGCCAGCAGCTTAGGAGCCGGCGGCGGGAACACTGAAGCTTTCTTT. Amino acids: CASSLGAGGGNTEAFF.

This clone was found once. The rearrangement uses TRBV12-5 and TRBJ1-6; D remains unclear. This CDR3 comprises 18 residues. The germline V gene has CDR1 LGHNT and CDR2 FRNRAP. Trimming shortened V by 9 bases and J by 1 base, and 22 bases separated the two germline ends. This chain's CDR3 is CASPPGPKGWSYNSPLHF. The CDR3 region has the DNA TGTGCTAGCCCCCCGGGTCCCAAGGGTTGGTCCTATAATTCACCCCTCCACTTT.